The 18 T cell receptor beta chains in this list originate from one sample, sequenced in a study of shared clonotypes between healthy human individuals. Profiled with immunoSEQ multiplex PCR; TCRdb holds only in-frame clones, not every one. The sample carries about 800,000 clones, roughly 96% recorded once. Naive CD8 cells comprised CD45RO-negative, CCR7-positively selected cells, excluding terminally differentiated effector memory CD45RA+ cells. Sequenced sample: naive CD8+ T cells sorted from blood. Receptor source: a man aged 25-45 years in good health.

J is TRBJ2-7 and V is TRBV15; 7 bases line up with TRBD1. Germline V lookup: CDR1 LNHNV, CDR2 YYDKDF (reference sequence). The CDR3 totals 14 residues. V trimming: 3 bases; J trimming: 3 bases; junction bases outside the gene matches: 5. Written as DNA, the CDR3 is TGTGCCACCAGCAGGGAAGGGACAGACTACGAGCAGTACTTC. Its translation: CATSREGTDYEQYF. Filled out from reference TRBV15 and TRBJ2-7, the complete variable domain reads DAMVIQNPRYQVTQFGKPVTLSCSQTLNHNVMYWYQQKSSQAPKLLFHYYDKDFNNEADTPDNFQSRRPNTSFCFLDIRSPGLGDTAMYLCATSREGTDYEQYFGPGTRLTVT.

This clone was seen a single time. This chain uses TRBV7-2 with TRBJ2-7, with D possibly being TRBD2 (8 bases). Trimming pared 6 bases from V and 3 bases from J, leaving 21 bases between. Germline CDR1 SGHTA, CDR2 FQGNSA. This CDR3 spans 16 amino acids. The CDR3 DNA reads as TGTGCCAGCAGTCCGGGAGGGGGCCCCGCCGGCTACGAGCAGTACTTC. Residues: CASSPGGGPAGYEQYF.

This clone appeared once. This rearrangement joins TRBV27 to TRBJ2-7; perhaps TRBD2 as D (7 bases). CDR3 length equals 15 residues. The V gene's germline CDR1 is MNHEY and CDR2 SMNVEV (reference sequence). V was trimmed by 7 bases and J by 0 bases, leaving 16 bases between them. CDR3 amino acids: CASTPRGEGSYEQYF. The CDR3 bases are TGTGCCAGCACCCCAAGGGGGGAGGGCTCCTACGAGCAGTACTTC.

As for this clone: Other DNA sequences from this sample encode an identical CDR3 as well. J is TRBJ2-7 and V is TRBV2; no reliable D call. The V and J ends lost 4 bases and 7 bases respectively, with 5 bases between them. The CDR3 covers 10 residues. CDR1 is SNHLY and CDR2 is FYNNEI in the germline V gene. CDR3 sequence reads: CASSGTEQYF. CDR3 DNA: TGTGCCAGCAGTGGGACGGAGCAGTACTTC.

This chain uses TRBV25-1 with TRBJ2-1; 7 positions match TRBD2. The CDR3 covers 13 residues. Per the germline V gene, CDR1 is MGHDK and CDR2 is SYGVNS. V gave up 7 bases and J gave up 3 bases; unmatched junction bases: 3. DNA for the CDR3: TGTGCCAGCATCCCTAGCGGCTACAATGAGCAGTTCTTC. This codes for CASIPSGYNEQFF.

The chain joins TRBV27 to TRBJ1-1; D is unresolved. The length of the CDR3 is 14 residues. Looked up from germline, CDR1 is MNHEY and CDR2 is SMNVEV (reference sequence). The germline V and J ends were trimmed by 0 bases and 1 base, with 6 bases remaining between them. CDR3 region: CASSLSPTNTEAFF. DNA for the CDR3: TGTGCCAGCAGTTTATCACCAACGAACACTGAAGCTTTCTTT.

The chain recombines TRBV27 with TRBJ2-7; 12 positions match TRBD1. The CDR3 has 17 residues. Germline values: CDR1 MNHEY, CDR2 SMNVEV (reference sequence). With 2 bases clipped from V and 7 bases from J, the junction kept 12 bases outside the gene matches. CDR3 loop: CASSLGSRDRGQREQYF. The CDR3 DNA reads as TGTGCCAGCAGTTTAGGGAGCCGGGACAGGGGGCAACGGGAGCAGTACTTC.

This rearrangement joins TRBV4-1 to TRBJ2-5; TRBD1 aligns across 10 bases. The J call may be wrong; the DNA end is better matched by TRBJ2-7. The germline CDR1 and CDR2 sequences are MGHRA and YSYEKL. This CDR3 spans 16 amino acids. In DNA form, the CDR3 reads TGCGCCAGCAGCAATGATCGGACAGGGGGTTCCTACGAGCAGTACTTC. This sequence encodes CASSNDRTGGSYEQYF.

This clone appeared once. CDR3 amino acids: CASSLRRNQPQHF. Written as DNA, the CDR3 is TGTGCCAGCAGTTTGAGGCGCAATCAGCCCCAGCATTTT. This rearrangement joins TRBV28 to TRBJ1-5; no firm D call. The CDR3 spans 13 residues. V was pared by 3 bases and J by 2 bases, with 5 bases between. CDR1 is MDHEN and CDR2 is SYDVKM in the germline V gene.

This chain links TRBV28 with TRBJ2-1; 7 positions match TRBD2. CDR3 size: 16 residues. J gave up 3 bases and V 1 base, and 6 bases lay outside the gene matches. The V gene's germline CDR1 is MDHEN and CDR2 SYDVKM. The CDR3 loop reads CASSLSREVDYNEQFF. As DNA, the CDR3 is TGTGCCAGCAGTTTATCTCGGGAGGTCGACTACAATGAGCAGTTCTTC.

This chain uses TRBV18 with TRBJ1-1, with TRBD1 as a possible D gene (5 bases). The CDR3 contains 15 residues. The germline gives CDR1 KGHSH, CDR2 LQKENI. Between the trimmed V and J ends, which lost 0 bases and 1 base, there was a span of 9 bases. As DNA, the CDR3 is TGTGCCAGCTCACCACCGAGGGGTACGAACACTGAAGCTTTCTTT. This sequence encodes CASSPPRGTNTEAFF.

V is TRBV28 and J is TRBJ1-2, with D tentatively TRBD1 (5 bases). V lost 2 bases to trimming and J lost 7 bases, with 8 bases between them. CDR3 size: 12 residues. The germline V gene has CDR1 MDHEN and CDR2 SYDVKM. As DNA, the CDR3 is TGTGCCAGCAGTTTAGGGGGTGGTGGCTACACCTTC. It specifies CASSLGGGGYTF.

This rearrangement joins TRBV27 to TRBJ2-1, with TRBD2 matching 12 bases. The V gene end was trimmed by 8 bases and the J gene end by 9 bases; junction bases not matched to a gene: 8. The CDR3 runs to 14 residues. Germline V lookup: CDR1 MNHEY, CDR2 SMNVEV (reference sequence). In DNA, the CDR3 is TGTGCCAGCCGGACTAGCGGGAAGCTAGGTGAGCAGTTCTTC. Translated, it gives CASRTSGKLGEQFF.

This clone was detected only once. The rearrangement links TRBV7-9 to TRBJ1-2, with a weak D call TRBD1 (5 bases). Germline CDR1 is SEHNR and CDR2 is FQNEAQ (reference sequence). The CDR3 contains 15 residues. The V end lost 1 base, the J end lost 7 bases, and 16 bases lay between the germline ends. The CDR3 reads CASSLDKGRDSGYTF. CDR3 nucleotides: TGTGCCAGCAGCTTAGACAAGGGGCGAGACTCTGGCTACACCTTC.

The CDR3 DNA reads TGTGCCAGCAGCTCAAGGTCTGGACAGTTCTTC. Its translation is CASSSRSGQFF. This chain connects TRBV9 to TRBJ2-1; D remains ambiguous. The CDR3 totals 11 residues. V lost 4 bases and J lost 13, with 12 bases in between. The germline V gene has CDR1 SGDLS and CDR2 YYNGEE. Looking up the rest from reference TRBV9 and TRBJ2-1 gives the full variable domain: DSGVTQTPKHLITATGQRVTLRCSPRSGDLSVYWYQQSLDQGLQFLIQYYNGEERAKGNILERFSAQQFPDLHSELNLSSLELGDSALYFCASSSRSGQFFGPGTRLTVL.

This clone was seen a single time. The J gene is TRBJ2-3, the V gene TRBV7-6; 9 positions agree with TRBD1. J gave up 8 bases and V 4 bases, and 16 bases lay outside the gene matches. This CDR3 is built from 17 residues. The germline gives CDR1 SGHVS, CDR2 FNYEAQ. The CDR3 bases are TGTGCCAGCAGCTACTCCCCGGGACAGGGAAGAATGAGTACGCAGTATTTT. Translated: CASSYSPGQGRMSTQYF.

This chain uses TRBV7-9 with TRBJ1-5; D possibly corresponds to TRBD1 (5 bases). Germline V gene data show CDR1 as SEHNR and CDR2 as FQNEAQ (reference sequence). This CDR3 spans 15 amino acids. Trimming took off 1 base at V and 4 bases at J, with 11 bases between the two ends. The CDR3 loop reads CASSLGGRGNQPQHF. The CDR3 region has the DNA TGTGCCAGCAGCTTAGGTGGGAGGGGAAATCAGCCCCAGCATTTT.

This rearrangement joins TRBV18 to TRBJ1-5; D uncertain. CDR1 KGHSH and CDR2 LQKENI come from the germline V gene. This CDR3 is built from 15 residues. The V end was cut by 2 bases, the J end by 0 bases, with 8 bases between. The CDR3 sequence: CASSPDLHSNQPQHF. The CDR3 region has the DNA TGTGCCAGCTCACCAGACTTACATAGCAATCAGCCCCAGCATTTT. The whole variable domain, filled in from reference TRBV18 and TRBJ1-5, reads NAGVMQNPRHLVRRRGQEARLRCSPMKGHSHVYWYRQLPEEGLKFMVYLQKENIIDESGMPKERFSAEFPKEGPSILRIQQVVRGDSAAYFCASSPDLHSNQPQHFGDGTRLSIL.